The 25 T cell receptor beta chains presented below share a single source sample, sequenced in a study of T cells after yellow fever vaccination. TCRdb reprocessed the 5' RACE reads via MiXCR and lists one record per CDR3 protein. The sample contains 610,000 or so distinct CDR3 sequences, approximately 13% of which appear only once. Sample: PBMCs, taken on the day of the yellow fever booster vaccination. The receptors derive from a man aged 30 to 39 who received the YFV17D yellow fever vaccine.

The genes are TRBV7-9 and TRBJ2-1, with D perhaps given as TRBD1 or TRBD2 (5 bases each). The germline CDR1 and CDR2 sequences are SEHNR and FQNEAQ (reference sequence). The CDR3 extends over 15 amino acids. The V end lost 5 bases, the J end lost 5 bases, and 16 bases lay between the germline ends. The CDR3 spells CASSPRGPLDNEQFF. The CDR3 DNA follows: TGTGCCAGCAGCCCCCGGGGACCTTTGGACAATGAGCAGTTCTTC. The whole variable domain, remainder taken from reference TRBV7-9 and TRBJ2-1, is DTGVSQNPRHKITKRGQNVTFRCDPISEHNRLYWYRQTLGQGPEFLTYFQNEAQLEKSRLLSDRFSAERPKGSFSTLEIQRTEQGDSAMYLCASSPRGPLDNEQFFGPGTRLTVL.

In this sample, this clonotype turned up a few times. This chain joins TRBV11-2 and TRBJ1-5, with 8 bases that match TRBD1. V lost 2 bases to trimming and J lost 1 base; unmatched junction nucleotides: 7. Germline values: CDR1 SGHAT, CDR2 FQNNGV. This CDR3 is built from 17 residues. As DNA, the CDR3 is TGTGCCAGCAGCTTAATCTCGGACAGGGCGAGCAATCAGCCCCAGCATTTT. Translated, it gives CASSLISDRASNQPQHF.

There are a few counts of this clonotype. The chain employs TRBV19 and TRBJ2-5; D is perhaps TRBD2 (6 bases). Germline V gene data show CDR1 as LNHDA and CDR2 as SQIVND (reference sequence). V was pared by 6 bases and J by 3 bases, with 14 bases between. This CDR3 contains 14 residues. The CDR3 sequence is CASRGGGTKETQYF. In nucleotides, the CDR3 is TGTGCCAGTAGGGGAGGCGGGACGAAAGAGACCCAGTACTTC. The whole variable domain, filled in from reference TRBV19 and TRBJ2-5, reads DGGITQSPKYLFRKEGQNVTLSCEQNLNHDAMYWYRQDPGQGLRLIYYSQIVNDFQKGDIAEGYSVSREKKESFPLTVTSAQKNPTAFYLCASRGGGTKETQYFGPGTRLLVL.

The sample holds a few counts of this clonotype. The V gene is TRBV4-1, the J gene TRBJ2-5; tentatively, D is TRBD2 (6 bases). The CDR3 spans 17 residues. V lost 0 bases, J lost 2 bases, and 16 bases lay in between. From germline, CDR1 is MGHRA and CDR2 YSYEKL. The CDR3 spells CASSQEEVGGGQETQYF. DNA for the CDR3: TGCGCCAGCAGCCAAGAGGAGGTGGGAGGAGGGCAAGAGACCCAGTACTTC.

The rearrangement joins TRBV11-2 to TRBJ2-5; TRBD1 matches at 8 bases. The CDR3 extends over 18 amino acids. Unmatched junction bases numbered 11, after V lost 1 base and J lost 1 base. The germline gives CDR1 SGHAT, CDR2 FQNNGV. The CDR3 is CASSLGGTGTGPQETQYF. The DNA of the CDR3 is TGTGCCAGCAGCTTAGGGGGGACCGGGACAGGCCCCCAAGAGACCCAGTACTTC.

The chain is built from TRBV20-1 and TRBJ2-5; 10 bases align to TRBD1. Germline values: CDR1 DFQATT, CDR2 SNEGSKA (reference sequence). The CDR3 length is 13 residues. With V trimmed by 8 bases and J by 4 bases, 7 bases remained unmatched. DNA of the CDR3: TGCAGTTTCCTAGGGACAGGGGCAGAGACCCAGTACTTC. This gives the protein CSFLGTGAETQYF.

This sequence joins TRBV5-8 and TRBJ1-5; TRBD1 agrees at 7 bases. J was trimmed by 4 bases and V by 2 bases; bases with no gene match: 6. Germline CDR1 is SGHTS and CDR2 is YDEGEE. The CDR3 is 15 amino acids. Here the CDR3 DNA reads TGTGCCAGCAGCTTACAGGGACAGATTAATCAGCCCCAGCATTTT. This codes for CASSLQGQINQPQHF.

This clonotype has a handful of counts. This rearrangement joins TRBV12-5 to TRBJ2-5; D is perhaps TRBD1 (6 bases). Germline CDR1 and CDR2: LGHNT and FRNRAP. The CDR3 consists of 22 residues. Trimming removed 0 bases at V and 1 base at J, with 30 bases between. The DNA of the CDR3 is TGTGCTAGTGGTTTGGTACCATCGTTTTCCCGGGCAGGGGATGGGTTCCAAGAGACCCAGTACTTC. Protein sequence: CASGLVPSFSRAGDGFQETQYF.

The chain uses TRBV5-4 and TRBJ2-4; 8 nucleotides line up with TRBD2. The germline V gene encodes CDR1 SGHNT and CDR2 YYREEE (reference sequence). The CDR3 length is 19 residues. J gave up 0 bases and V 3 bases, and 14 bases lay outside the gene matches. The CDR3 reads CASSWPGGDTKIAKNIQYF. In nucleotides, the CDR3 is TGTGCCAGCAGCTGGCCCGGGGGGGACACCAAGATAGCCAAAAACATTCAGTACTTC.

In this sample, this clonotype turned up a few times. The V gene is TRBV12-3 or TRBV12-4, the J gene TRBJ2-7, with TRBD2 matching over 13 bases. The CDR3 sequence is 16 residues long. Trimming removed 5 bases from V and 9 bases from J; junction bases left unmatched: 13. CDR3 region: CASSAGLAGDGAGQYF. In DNA form, the CDR3 reads TGTGCCAGCAGTGCTGGACTAGCGGGAGATGGAGCGGGGCAGTACTTC.

This clonotype appeared many times. This chain connects TRBV7-2 to TRBJ2-7; no reliable D call. V lost 2 bases to trimming and J lost 4 bases, with 3 bases between them. The CDR3 consists of 11 residues. Germline V CDR1 and CDR2: SGHTA, FQGNSA. The CDR3 protein is CASSLMYEQYF. CDR3 in DNA: TGTGCCAGCAGCTTAATGTACGAGCAGTACTTC.

The rearrangement links TRBV30 to TRBJ2-5; 11 nucleotides align to TRBD2. The ends lost 6 bases at V and 2 bases at J; junction bases unmatched: 8. Germline V lookup: CDR1 GTSNPN, CDR2 SVGIG (reference sequence). The CDR3 covers 15 residues. CDR3: CACQKTSGTQETQYF. CDR3 in DNA: TGTGCCTGCCAAAAGACTAGCGGGACTCAAGAGACCCAGTACTTC.

This chain links TRBV5-1 with TRBJ2-1; D not certain. This CDR3 is 17 amino acids long. Trimming stripped 1 base from V and 0 bases from J, with 14 bases between. Per the germline V gene, CDR1 is SGHRS and CDR2 is YFSETQ. CDR3 DNA sequence: TGCGCCAGCAGCTTGTTTCGGGCGACCTCCTCCTACAATGAGCAGTTCTTC. It specifies CASSLFRATSSYNEQFF.

This clonotype was seen only a few times. The J gene is TRBJ1-5, the V gene TRBV29-1; D call uncertain. The germline V gene has CDR1 SQVTM and CDR2 ANQGSEA. Trimming removed 0 bases at V and 12 bases at J, with 12 bases between. CDR3 length: 12 amino acids. The CDR3 DNA follows: TGCAGCGTTGAAGATCATGGAGGGTACCAGCATTTT. This encodes CSVEDHGGYQHF.

V and J are TRBV7-9 and TRBJ1-1, with TRBD1 as a possible D gene (5 bases). The ends were cut back, 0 bases at V and 5 bases at J, with 13 bases in the middle. This CDR3 region has 15 residues. From germline, CDR1 is SEHNR and CDR2 FQNEAQ (reference sequence). CDR3 bases: TGTGCCAGCAGCTTAGCAGGGGCAGGAAGGACTGAAGCTTTCTTT. Amino acid sequence: CASSLAGAGRTEAFF.

The table lists this clonotype with a few counts. The chain recombines TRBV29-1 with TRBJ2-7; D ambiguous. Trimming took off 3 bases at V and 2 bases at J, with 8 bases between the two ends. CDR3 size: 12 residues. Looked up from germline, CDR1 is SQVTM and CDR2 is ANQGSEA. CDR3 amino acids: CSVDGGTYEQYF. CDR3 DNA sequence: TGCAGCGTTGACGGCGGCACCTACGAGCAGTACTTC.

The DNA for the CDR3 is TGTGCCAGCAGCCCCCACAGGGGAGACACTGAAGCTTTCTTT. Amino acids: CASSPHRGDTEAFF. The chain combines TRBV16 with TRBJ1-1; TRBD1 aligns across 7 bases. The V gene end was trimmed by 4 bases and the J gene end by 3 bases; junction bases not matched to a gene: 5. This CDR3 spans 14 amino acids. Germline assignment: CDR1 KGHSY and CDR2 FQNENV.

The chain combines TRBV4-3 with TRBJ2-2, with 7 bases aligning to TRBD2. J was trimmed by 1 base and V by 2 bases; bases with no gene match: 10. This CDR3 region has 18 residues. Germline CDR1 reads LGHNA; CDR2 reads YSLEER. In DNA, the CDR3 is TGCGCCAGCAGCCAACCCGGGGAGGGGCGGCTGAACACCGGGGAGCTGTTTTTT. This codes for CASSQPGEGRLNTGELFF.

The sample holds a few counts of this clonotype. The CDR3 is CASSPNDRGYQPQHF. The CDR3 nucleotides read TGTGCCAGCTCACCAAACGACAGGGGGTATCAGCCCCAGCATTTT. The chain employs TRBV18 and TRBJ1-5; 9 bases match TRBD1. The CDR3 sequence is 15 residues long. V lost 2 bases, J lost 5 bases, and 4 bases stayed unmatched. Germline CDR1 KGHSH, CDR2 LQKENI. The full variable domain, completed using reference TRBV18 and TRBJ1-5, is NAGVMQNPRHLVRRRGQEARLRCSPMKGHSHVYWYRQLPEEGLKFMVYLQKENIIDESGMPKERFSAEFPKEGPSILRIQQVVRGDSAAYFCASSPNDRGYQPQHFGDGTRLSIL.

This clonotype was counted many times. The genes are TRBV12-3 or TRBV12-4 and TRBJ1-1, with 7 bases identical to TRBD1. This CDR3 region has 15 residues. J gave up 1 base and V 5 bases, and 7 bases lay outside the gene matches. CDR3 loop: CASSAAGTENTEAFF. In DNA, the CDR3 is TGTGCCAGCAGTGCGGCCGGGACAGAGAACACTGAAGCTTTCTTT.

V gene TRBV12-3 or TRBV12-4 combines with J gene TRBJ2-3; 7 bases are shared with TRBD2. The CDR3 extends over 13 amino acids. J was trimmed by 4 bases and V by 7 bases; bases with no gene match: 5. CDR3 nucleotide sequence: TGTGCCAGCATGCCGGGAGGTTCAGATACGCAGTATTTT. It yields the protein CASMPGGSDTQYF.

The chain uses TRBV25-1 and TRBJ2-1; D ambiguous. Trimming took off 6 bases at V and 4 bases at J, with 16 bases between the two ends. Per the germline V gene, CDR1 is MGHDK and CDR2 is SYGVNS. This CDR3 has 15 residues. This CDR3 is CASSHESWAYNEQFF. The CDR3 DNA reads as TGTGCCAGCAGCCACGAGTCCTGGGCTTACAATGAGCAGTTCTTC.

This clonotype was observed a few times. The J gene is TRBJ2-3, the V gene TRBV7-2; 9 bases match TRBD2. Trimming took 5 bases from V and 6 from J; bases not matched to a gene: 6. Germline V gene data show CDR1 as SGHTA and CDR2 as FQGNSA. There are 14 residues in the CDR3. The CDR3 sequence is CASSPGLALDTQYF. The CDR3 DNA reads as TGTGCCAGCAGCCCCGGACTAGCGTTGGATACGCAGTATTTT.

At least ten counts were recorded for this clonotype. The chain carries TRBV27 and TRBJ2-3; TRBD2 matches 10 bases. CDR3 length equals 17 residues. The trim removed 6 bases at V and 2 bases at J, leaving 11 bases unmatched. The V gene's germline CDR1 is MNHEY and CDR2 SMNVEV (reference sequence). The CDR3 nucleotides are TGTGCCAGCAGCAATGAAGCGGGAGGGTGGGACACAGATACGCAGTATTTT. Its protein product is CASSNEAGGWDTDTQYF.

Only a few counts were recorded for this clonotype. The chain has TRBV7-9 and TRBJ2-7; maybe TRBD1 (6 bases). The germline V gene has CDR1 SEHNR and CDR2 FQNEAQ (reference sequence). CDR3 length: 16 residues. V shed 5 bases and J shed 4 bases, with 21 bases lying between them. The CDR3 protein is CASSRPEDRNTYEQYF. DNA of the CDR3: TGTGCCAGCAGCCGCCCCGAGGACAGAAATACGTACGAGCAGTACTTC.